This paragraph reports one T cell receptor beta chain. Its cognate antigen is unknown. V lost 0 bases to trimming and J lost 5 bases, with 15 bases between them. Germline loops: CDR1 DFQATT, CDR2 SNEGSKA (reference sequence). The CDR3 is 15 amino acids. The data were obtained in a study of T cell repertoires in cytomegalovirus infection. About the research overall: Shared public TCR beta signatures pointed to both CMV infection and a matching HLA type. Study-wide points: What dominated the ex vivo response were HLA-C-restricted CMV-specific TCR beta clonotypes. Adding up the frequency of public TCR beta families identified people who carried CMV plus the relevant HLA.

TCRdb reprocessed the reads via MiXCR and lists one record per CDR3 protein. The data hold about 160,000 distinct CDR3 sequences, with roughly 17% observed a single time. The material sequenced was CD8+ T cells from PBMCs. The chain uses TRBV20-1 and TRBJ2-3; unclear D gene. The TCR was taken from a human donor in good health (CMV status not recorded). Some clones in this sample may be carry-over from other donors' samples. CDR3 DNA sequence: TGCAGTGCTAGAGATCGGTTCCAGGCGCGAGATACGCAGTATTTT. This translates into CSARDRFQARDTQYF.